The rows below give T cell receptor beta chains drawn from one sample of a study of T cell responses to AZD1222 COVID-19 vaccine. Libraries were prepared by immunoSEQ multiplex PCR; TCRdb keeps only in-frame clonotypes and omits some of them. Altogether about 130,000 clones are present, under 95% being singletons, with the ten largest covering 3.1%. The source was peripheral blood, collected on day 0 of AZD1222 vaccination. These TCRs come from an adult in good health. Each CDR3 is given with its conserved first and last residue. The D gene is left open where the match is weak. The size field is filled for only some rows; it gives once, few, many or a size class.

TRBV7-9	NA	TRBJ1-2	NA	TGTGCCAGCAGCTTAGCTTCACAATCTAACTATGGCTACACCTTC	CASSLASQSNYGYTF
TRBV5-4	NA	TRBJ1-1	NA	TGTGCCAGCAGACCCCCGGCAGGAAACACTGAAGCTTTCTTT	CASRPPAGNTEAFF
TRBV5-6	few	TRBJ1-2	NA	TGTGCCAGCAGCCCTGATCGGGTCCTGATTTATGGCTACACCTTC	CASSPDRVLIYGYTF
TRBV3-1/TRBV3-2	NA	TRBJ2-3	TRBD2	TGTGCCAGCAGCCAAGCCCTAGCGGGAGGGGCAGATACGCAGTATTTT	CASSQALAGGADTQYF
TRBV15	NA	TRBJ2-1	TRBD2	TGTGCCACCAGCAGGACTAGCGGGCGTTACAATGAGCAGTTCTTC	CATSRTSGRYNEQFF
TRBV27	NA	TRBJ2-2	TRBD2	TGTGCCAGCAGTTTATCGGGGGGACTAGCGGGGCCCACCGGGGAGCTGTTTTTT	CASSLSGGLAGPTGELFF
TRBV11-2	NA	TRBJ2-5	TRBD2	TGTGCCTCCTCGGGGACTAGCGGGGAAGAGACCCAGTACTTC	CASSGTSGEETQYF
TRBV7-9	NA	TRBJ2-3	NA	TGTGCCAGCAGCTTAGAAGGAACCACAGATACGCAGTATTTT	CASSLEGTTDTQYF
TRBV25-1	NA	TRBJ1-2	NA	TGTGCCAGCAGTGAAGGGGGACGGGTCTATGGCTACACCTTC	CASSEGGRVYGYTF
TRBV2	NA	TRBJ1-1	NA	TGTGCCAGCGGTGGACAGGAAGCTTTCTTT	CASGGQEAFF
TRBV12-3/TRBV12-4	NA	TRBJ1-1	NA	TGTGCCAGCAGTTTACACGCCACTGAAGCTTTCTTT	CASSLHATEAFF
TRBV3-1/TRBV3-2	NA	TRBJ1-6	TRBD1	TGTGCCAGCAGTACAGGGGGGAAATCACCCCTCCACTTT	CASSTGGKSPLHF
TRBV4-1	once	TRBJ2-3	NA	TGCGCCAGCAGACCTCAAATGGGACGTACAGATACGCAGTATTTT	CASRPQMGRTDTQYF
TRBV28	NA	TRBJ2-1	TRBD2	TGTGCCAGCAGCAGTCTAGCGGGAGGACGCGATGAGCAGTTCTTC	CASSSLAGGRDEQFF
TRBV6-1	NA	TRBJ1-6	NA	TGTGCCAGCAGTGAGAGGAATAATTCACCCCTCCACTTT	CASSERNNSPLHF
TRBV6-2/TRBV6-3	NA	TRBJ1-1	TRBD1	TGTGCCAGCAGTTACCGCAACAGGGGAACGCCTGAAGCTTTCTTT	CASSYRNRGTPEAFF
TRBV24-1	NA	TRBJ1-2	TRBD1	TGTGCCACCAGTGATCCGGGACAGGGTCCCTATGGCTACACCTTC	CATSDPGQGPYGYTF
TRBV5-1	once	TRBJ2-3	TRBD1	TGCGCCAGCAGCGCACCGACAGGGGGCACAGATACGCAGTATTTT	CASSAPTGGTDTQYF
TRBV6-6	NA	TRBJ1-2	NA	TGTGCCAGCAGCCCCGACAGTCTTCGCGGCTACACCTTC	CASSPDSLRGYTF
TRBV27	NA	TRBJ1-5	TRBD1	TGTGCCAGCAGTTTCGGACAGGAAGGTCAGCCCCAGCATTTT	CASSFGQEGQPQHF
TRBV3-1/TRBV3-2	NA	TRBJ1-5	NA	TGTGCCAGCAGCCAAGTATGGGGTGGCAATCAGCCCCAGCATTTT	CASSQVWGGNQPQHF
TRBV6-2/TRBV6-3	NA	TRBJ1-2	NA	TGTGCCAGCAGTTACCTCCGGGAAGGTGGCTACACCTTC	CASSYLREGGYTF